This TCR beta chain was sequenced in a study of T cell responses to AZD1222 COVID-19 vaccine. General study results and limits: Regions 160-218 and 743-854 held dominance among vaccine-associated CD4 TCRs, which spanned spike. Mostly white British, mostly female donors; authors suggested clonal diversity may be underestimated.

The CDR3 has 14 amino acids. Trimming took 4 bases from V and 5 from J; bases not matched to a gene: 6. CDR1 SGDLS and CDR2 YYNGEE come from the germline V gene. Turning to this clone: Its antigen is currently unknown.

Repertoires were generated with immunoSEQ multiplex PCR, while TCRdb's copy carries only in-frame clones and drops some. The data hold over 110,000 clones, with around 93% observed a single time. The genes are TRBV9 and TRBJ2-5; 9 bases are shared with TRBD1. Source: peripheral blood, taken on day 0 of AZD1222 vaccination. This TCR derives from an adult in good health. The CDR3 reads CASSHRGRLETQYF. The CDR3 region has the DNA TGTGCCAGCAGCCACAGGGGGCGCTTGGAGACCCAGTACTTC.